The 14 T cell receptor beta chains below come from one sample, sequenced in a study of control samples from healthy donors and cancer patients. Sequencing was performed with immunoSEQ multiplex PCR; in TCRdb, only in-frame clones are kept and a portion is missing. The sample shows roughly 450,000 clones, over 75% of them seen only once. The sample taken for sequencing was PBMCs. The receptors shown here come from a man between 35 and 55 years old with head and neck cancer.

This chain uses TRBV24-1 with TRBJ1-2; 8 bases map to TRBD1. This CDR3 comprises 14 residues. CDR1 KGHDR and CDR2 SFDVKD come from the germline V gene. The V and J ends lost 4 bases and 8 bases, in that order; junction bases with no gene match: 8. The CDR3 spells CATSDPGQGWGYTF. CDR3 sequence (DNA): TGTGCCACCAGTGACCCAGGACAGGGTTGGGGCTACACCTTC.

This rearrangement joins TRBV5-1 to TRBJ2-2; D perhaps matches TRBD1 (5 bases). V was trimmed by 1 base and J by 3 bases, leaving 10 bases between them. Germline CDR1 SGHRS, CDR2 YFSETQ. The length of the CDR3 is 15 residues. CDR3 in amino acids: CASSLSQGDTGELFF. In DNA, the CDR3 is TGCGCCAGCAGCTTGAGTCAGGGTGACACCGGGGAGCTGTTTTTT.

This chain links TRBV24-1 with TRBJ2-5, with D possibly TRBD1 on 5 matching bases. Per the germline V gene, CDR1 is KGHDR and CDR2 is SFDVKD. Trimming took off 4 bases at V and 5 bases at J, with 10 bases between the two ends. This CDR3 has 13 amino acids. The CDR3 sequence: CATSEPGKETQYF. CDR3 DNA: TGTGCCACCAGTGAGCCAGGGAAGGAGACCCAGTACTTC.

The chain has TRBV6-2 or TRBV6-3 and TRBJ2-5; 7 bases match TRBD1. Trimming cost V 0 bases and J 4 bases; bases outside gene matches: 8. Germline CDR1 is MNHEY and CDR2 is SVGEGT. CDR3 size: 16 residues. The CDR3 is CASSYSGQSWGETQYF. The CDR3 DNA follows: TGTGCCAGCAGTTACTCGGGACAGTCGTGGGGAGAGACCCAGTACTTC.

This sequence joins TRBV9 and TRBJ1-2; 8 nucleotides align to TRBD1. Germline V gene sequence: CDR1 SGDLS, CDR2 YYNGEE. CDR3 size: 14 residues. The V segment lost 4 bases and the J segment 8 bases; nucleotides outside the gene matches: 10. The CDR3 is CASSPSVTGEGYTF. The CDR3 DNA reads TGTGCCAGCAGCCCTTCTGTGACAGGGGAAGGCTACACCTTC.

The rearrangement uses TRBV6-5 and TRBJ1-1, with 9 bases that match TRBD1. With 8 bases clipped from V and 5 bases from J, the junction kept 3 bases outside the gene matches. The CDR3 contains 12 residues. CDR1 and CDR2 from the germline V gene are MNHEY and SVGAGI. The CDR3 is CASSDRGTEAFF. The CDR3 bases are TGTGCCAGCTCAGACAGGGGGACTGAAGCTTTCTTT.

The genes are TRBV11-2 and TRBJ2-2; 7 bases fit TRBD1. With V trimmed by 5 bases and J by 6 bases, 9 bases remained unmatched. This CDR3 has 15 amino acids. CDR1 is SGHAT, CDR2 FQNNGV, per germline. The CDR3 DNA reads as TGTGCCAGCAGCGACGACAGGGCACTAGCCGGGGAGCTGTTTTTT. It yields the protein CASSDDRALAGELFF.

The CDR3 DNA reads TGTGCCAGCAGTTACGGTGAAAATCAGCCCCAGCATTTT. Translating gives CASSYGENQPQHF. The chain uses TRBV6-5 and TRBJ1-5, with D unclear. The germline CDR1 and CDR2 sequences are MNHEY and SVGAGI. CDR3 size: 13 residues. V lost 2 bases to trimming and J lost 4 bases, with 6 bases between them.

V usage is TRBV7-3 and J usage is TRBJ2-3; D ambiguous. Germline values: CDR1 SGHTA, CDR2 FQGTGA. Trimming pared 1 base from V and 4 bases from J, leaving 18 bases between. This CDR3 contains 17 residues. DNA for the CDR3: TGTGCCAGCAGCTTAAACGCAGGCCGGCTTGGTGCAGATACGCAGTATTTT. This encodes CASSLNAGRLGADTQYF.

With respect to this clone: The identical CDR3 is also encoded by other nucleotide sequences in the sample. The chain carries TRBV21-1 and TRBJ1-2. TRBV21-1 is classified as a pseudogene. The CDR3 has 18 residues. The CDR3 DNA reads as TGTGCCAGCAGCAAAGAGGGGGCGGGGGCCCCCCGTGAAGTTGGCTACACCTTC. Its translation: CASSKEGAGAPREVGYTF.

This chain links TRBV10-3 with TRBJ2-1, with 10 bases lining up with TRBD2. This CDR3 is 15 amino acids long. The trim removed 3 bases at V and 8 bases at J, leaving 7 bases unmatched. Germline assignment: CDR1 ENHRY and CDR2 SYGVKD. This CDR3 reads CAISEQREGMDEQFF. CDR3 DNA sequence: TGTGCCATCAGTGAACAGCGGGAGGGCATGGATGAGCAGTTCTTC.

V and J are TRBV5-1 and TRBJ2-1, with a tentative D call TRBD1 (5 bases). The germline gives CDR1 SGHRS, CDR2 YFSETQ. The CDR3 sequence is 15 residues long. V gave up 0 bases and J gave up 1 base, with 8 bases separating them. The CDR3 reads CASSLGQISYNEQFF. The CDR3 coding sequence is TGCGCCAGCAGCTTGGGACAGATATCCTACAATGAGCAGTTCTTC.

The rearrangement uses TRBV6-2 or TRBV6-3 and TRBJ2-3, with TRBD2 matching over 7 bases. Per germline, CDR1 MNHEY and CDR2 SVGEGT. With V trimmed by 4 bases and J by 5 bases, 9 bases remained unmatched. This CDR3 contains 15 residues. CDR3 residues: CASSLGSSGGDTQYF. The CDR3 DNA is TGTGCCAGCAGTTTAGGGTCTAGCGGTGGAGATACGCAGTATTTT.

This clone was found a few times. The gene calls are TRBV27 and TRBJ1-1; maybe TRBD1 (6 bases). The V and J ends lost 0 bases and 5 bases respectively, with 10 bases between them. The germline CDR1 and CDR2 sequences are MNHEY and SMNVEV (reference sequence). The CDR3 contains 14 residues. CDR3 DNA sequence: TGTGCCAGCAGTTTATCCGGCAGGGGAACTGAAGCTTTCTTT. This translates into CASSLSGRGTEAFF.